Presented here are 4 T cell receptor beta chains from one specimen sequenced in a study of T cell responses to AZD1222 COVID-19 vaccine. Clones were read by immunoSEQ multiplex PCR, and TCRdb kept only the in-frame ones, dropping some. Here the sample spans around 130,000 clones, 80% to 90% being singletons. The sequencing used peripheral blood, collected 28 days after the second AZD1222 dose. Receptors were obtained from an adult who received the AZD1222 COVID-19 vaccine.

The CDR3 DNA sequence: TGTGCCAGCAGTTACGGGAGGGGGCGACAAGATACGCAGTATTTT. This translates into CASSYGRGRQDTQYF. V gene TRBV6-2 or TRBV6-3 combines with J gene TRBJ2-3; the D gene could be TRBD1 or TRBD2 (7 bases each). The germline gives CDR1 MNHEY, CDR2 SVGEGT. Trimming stripped 2 bases from V and 5 bases from J, with 14 bases between. The CDR3 totals 15 residues.

CDR3: CASSYSRGETQYF. The CDR3, as DNA: TGTGCCAGCAGTTACTCGAGAGGGGAGACCCAGTACTTC. The rearrangement joins TRBV6-5 to TRBJ2-5; possible D gene TRBD2, 5 bases. The V and J ends lost 0 bases and 5 bases respectively, with 7 bases between them. There are 13 residues in the CDR3. Germline loops: CDR1 MNHEY, CDR2 SVGAGI.

This chain joins TRBV3-1 (or the pseudogene TRBV3-2) and TRBJ2-3; possibly TRBD1 for D (5 bases). V was clipped by 4 bases and J by 4 bases, with 15 bases between them. Per the germline V gene, CDR1 is LGHDT and CDR2 is YNNKEL (reference sequence). The CDR3 extends over 15 amino acids. As DNA, the CDR3 is TGTGCCAGCAGCCCCCGGCCAGGGCGCCCAGATACGCAGTATTTT. Its protein is CASSPRPGRPDTQYF.

This clone was seen a few times. The chain has TRBV7-3 and TRBJ1-2, with a weak D call TRBD1 (5 bases). CDR3 length: 13 amino acids. Deletions cut 2 bases from V and 5 bases from J, with 9 bases between. Germline V gene data show CDR1 as SGHTA and CDR2 as FQGTGA. The CDR3 here is CASSLAGGYGYTF. The CDR3 DNA reads as TGTGCCAGCAGCTTAGCCGGGGGGTATGGCTACACCTTC.